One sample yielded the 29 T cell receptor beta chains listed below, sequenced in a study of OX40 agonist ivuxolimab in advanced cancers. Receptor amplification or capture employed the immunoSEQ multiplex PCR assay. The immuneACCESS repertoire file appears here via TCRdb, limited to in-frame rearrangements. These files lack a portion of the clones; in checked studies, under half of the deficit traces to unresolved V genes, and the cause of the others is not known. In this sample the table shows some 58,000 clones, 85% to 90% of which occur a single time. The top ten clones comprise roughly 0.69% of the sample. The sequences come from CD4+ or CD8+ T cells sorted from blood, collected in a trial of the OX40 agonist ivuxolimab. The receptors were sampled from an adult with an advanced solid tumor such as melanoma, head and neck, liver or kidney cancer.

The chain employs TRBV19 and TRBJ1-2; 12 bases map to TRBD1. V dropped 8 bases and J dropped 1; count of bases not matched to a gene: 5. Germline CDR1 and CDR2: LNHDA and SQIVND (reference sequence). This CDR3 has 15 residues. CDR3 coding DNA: TGTGCCAGTGGGACAGGGGGCTTATTTAACTATGGCTACACCTTC. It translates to CASGTGGLFNYGYTF.

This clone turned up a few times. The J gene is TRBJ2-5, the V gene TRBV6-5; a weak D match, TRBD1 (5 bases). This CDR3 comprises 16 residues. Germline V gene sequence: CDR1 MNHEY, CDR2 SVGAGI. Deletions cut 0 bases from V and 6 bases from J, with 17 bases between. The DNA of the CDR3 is TGTGCCAGCAGTTACTCCACGAGTGGGCAGGGAAAGACCCAGTACTTC. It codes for CASSYSTSGQGKTQYF.

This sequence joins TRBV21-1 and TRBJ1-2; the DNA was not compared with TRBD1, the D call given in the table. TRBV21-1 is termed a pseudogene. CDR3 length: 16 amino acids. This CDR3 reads CASSKVWTGGNYGYTF. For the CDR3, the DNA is TGTGCCAGCAGCAAAGTATGGACAGGGGGCAACTATGGCTACACCTTC.

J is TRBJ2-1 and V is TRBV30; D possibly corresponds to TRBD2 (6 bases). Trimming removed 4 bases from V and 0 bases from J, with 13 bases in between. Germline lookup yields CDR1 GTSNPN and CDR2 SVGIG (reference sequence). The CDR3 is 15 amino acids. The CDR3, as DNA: TGTGCCTGGAACCGGGACGGGGGCTCCTACAATGAGCAGTTCTTC. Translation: CAWNRDGGSYNEQFF.

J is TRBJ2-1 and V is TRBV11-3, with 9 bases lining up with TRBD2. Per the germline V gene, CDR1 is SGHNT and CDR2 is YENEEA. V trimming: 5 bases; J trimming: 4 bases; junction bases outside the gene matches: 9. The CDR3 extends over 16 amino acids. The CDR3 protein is CASSHTGTSRYNEQFF. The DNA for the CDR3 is TGTGCCAGCAGCCATACCGGGACTAGCAGATACAATGAGCAGTTCTTC.

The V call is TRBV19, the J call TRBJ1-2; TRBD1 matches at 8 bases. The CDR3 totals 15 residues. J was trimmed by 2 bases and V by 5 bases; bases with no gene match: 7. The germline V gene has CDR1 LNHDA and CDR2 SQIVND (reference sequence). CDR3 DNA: TGTGCCAGTAGTCAACAGGGGGGAAGCAACTATGGCTACACCTTC. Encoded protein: CASSQQGGSNYGYTF.

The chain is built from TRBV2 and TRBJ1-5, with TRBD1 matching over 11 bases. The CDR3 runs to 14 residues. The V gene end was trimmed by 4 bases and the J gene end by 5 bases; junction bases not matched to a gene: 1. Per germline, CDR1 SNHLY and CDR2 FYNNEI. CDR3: CASSGTGGYQPQHF. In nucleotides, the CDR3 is TGTGCCAGCAGTGGGACAGGGGGCTATCAGCCCCAGCATTTT.

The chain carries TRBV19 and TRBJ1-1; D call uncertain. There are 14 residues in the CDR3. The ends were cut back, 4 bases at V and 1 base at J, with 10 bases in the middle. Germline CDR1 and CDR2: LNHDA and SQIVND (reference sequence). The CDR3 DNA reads TGTGCCAGTAGTACCCGGAGGGCGAACACTGAAGCTTTCTTT. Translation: CASSTRRANTEAFF. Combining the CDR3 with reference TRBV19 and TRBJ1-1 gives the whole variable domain DGGITQSPKYLFRKEGQNVTLSCEQNLNHDAMYWYRQDPGQGLRLIYYSQIVNDFQKGDIAEGYSVSREKKESFPLTVTSAQKNPTAFYLCASSTRRANTEAFFGQGTRLTVV.

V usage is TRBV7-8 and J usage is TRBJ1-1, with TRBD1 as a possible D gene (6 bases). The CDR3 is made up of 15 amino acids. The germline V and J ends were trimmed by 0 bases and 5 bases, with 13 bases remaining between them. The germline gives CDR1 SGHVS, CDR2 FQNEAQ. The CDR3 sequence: CASSLAFTGWTEAFF. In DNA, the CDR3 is TGTGCCAGCAGCTTAGCGTTCACAGGGTGGACTGAAGCTTTCTTT.

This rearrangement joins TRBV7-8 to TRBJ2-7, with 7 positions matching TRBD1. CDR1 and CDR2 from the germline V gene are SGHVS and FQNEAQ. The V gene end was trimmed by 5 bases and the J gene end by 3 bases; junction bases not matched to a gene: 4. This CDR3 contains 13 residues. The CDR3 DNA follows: TGTGCCAGCAGCCGGGACAGAATCTACGAGCAGTACTTC. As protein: CASSRDRIYEQYF. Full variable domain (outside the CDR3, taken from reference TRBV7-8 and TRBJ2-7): GAGVSQSPRYKVAKRGQDVALRCDPISGHVSLFWYQQALGQGPEFLTYFQNEAQLDKSGLPSDRFFAERPEGSVSTLKIQRTQQEDSAVYLCASSRDRIYEQYFGPGTRLTVT.

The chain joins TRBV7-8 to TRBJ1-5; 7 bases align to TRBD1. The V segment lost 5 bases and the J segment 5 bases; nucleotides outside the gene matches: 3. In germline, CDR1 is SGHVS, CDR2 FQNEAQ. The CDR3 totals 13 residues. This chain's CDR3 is CASSPGTDQPQHF. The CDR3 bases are TGTGCCAGCAGCCCCGGGACAGATCAGCCCCAGCATTTT.

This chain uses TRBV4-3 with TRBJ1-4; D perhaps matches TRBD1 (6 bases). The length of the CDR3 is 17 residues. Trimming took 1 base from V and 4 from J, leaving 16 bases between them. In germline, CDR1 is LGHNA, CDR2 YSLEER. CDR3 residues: CASSQGASGVINEKLFF. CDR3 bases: TGCGCCAGCAGCCAAGGGGCATCAGGGGTAATTAATGAAAAACTGTTTTTT.

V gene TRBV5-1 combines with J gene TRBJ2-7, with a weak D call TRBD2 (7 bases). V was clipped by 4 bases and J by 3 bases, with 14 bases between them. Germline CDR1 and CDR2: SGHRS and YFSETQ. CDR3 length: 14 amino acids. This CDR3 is CASSPGGGLYEQYF. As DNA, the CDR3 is TGCGCCAGCAGCCCGGGCGGGGGCCTCTACGAGCAGTACTTC.

The CDR3 coding sequence is TGTGCAAGTCGCCCCCGACTAGCGGGAGGAGAGACCCAGTACTTC. Its translation: CASRPRLAGGETQYF. V and J are TRBV12-2 and TRBJ2-5; the table names TRBD2, a call not compared with the DNA. TRBV12-2 is noted as a pseudogene. CDR3 size: 15 residues.

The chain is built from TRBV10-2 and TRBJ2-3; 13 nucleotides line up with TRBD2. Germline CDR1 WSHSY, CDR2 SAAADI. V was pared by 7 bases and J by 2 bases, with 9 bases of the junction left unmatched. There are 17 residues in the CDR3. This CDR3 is CASTGTSGGGLTDTQYF. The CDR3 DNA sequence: TGCGCCAGCACTGGCACTAGCGGGGGGGGACTCACAGATACGCAGTATTTT.

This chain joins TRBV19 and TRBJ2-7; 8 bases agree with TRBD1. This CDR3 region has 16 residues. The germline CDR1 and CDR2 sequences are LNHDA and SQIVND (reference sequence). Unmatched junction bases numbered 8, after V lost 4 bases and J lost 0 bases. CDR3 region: CASSRRQGTFSYEQYF. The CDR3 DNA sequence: TGTGCCAGTAGTAGGAGACAGGGGACCTTCTCCTACGAGCAGTACTTC. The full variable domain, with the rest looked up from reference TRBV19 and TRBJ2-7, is DGGITQSPKYLFRKEGQNVTLSCEQNLNHDAMYWYRQDPGQGLRLIYYSQIVNDFQKGDIAEGYSVSREKKESFPLTVTSAQKNPTAFYLCASSRRQGTFSYEQYFGPGTRLTVT.

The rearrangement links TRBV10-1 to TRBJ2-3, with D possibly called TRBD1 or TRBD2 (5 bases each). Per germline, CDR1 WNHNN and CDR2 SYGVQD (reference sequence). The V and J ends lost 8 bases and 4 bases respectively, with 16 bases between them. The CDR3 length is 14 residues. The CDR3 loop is CASRTGHFPDTQYF. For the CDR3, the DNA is TGCGCCAGCCGGACGGGGCATTTCCCAGATACGCAGTATTTT.

CDR3 sequence reads: CASSNQITGTYTGELFF. The CDR3 DNA reads TGTGCCAGTAGCAACCAAATAACCGGGACCTACACCGGGGAGCTGTTTTTT. The chain is built from TRBV19 and TRBJ2-2; tentatively, D is TRBD1 or TRBD2 (5 bases each). This CDR3 is 17 amino acids long. Germline V gives CDR1 LNHDA, CDR2 SQIVND (reference sequence). Trimming removed 6 bases at V and 3 bases at J, with 20 bases between.

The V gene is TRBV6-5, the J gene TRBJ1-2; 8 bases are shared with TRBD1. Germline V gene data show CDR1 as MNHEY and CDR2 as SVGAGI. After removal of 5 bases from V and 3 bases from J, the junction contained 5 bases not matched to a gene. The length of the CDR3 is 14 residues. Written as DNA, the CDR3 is TGTGCCAGCAGTCCACAGGGGGGGGACTATGGCTACACCTTC. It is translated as CASSPQGGDYGYTF.

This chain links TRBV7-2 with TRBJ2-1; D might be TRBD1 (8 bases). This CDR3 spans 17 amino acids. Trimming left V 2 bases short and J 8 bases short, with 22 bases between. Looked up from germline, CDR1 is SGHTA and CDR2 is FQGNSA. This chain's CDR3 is CASSLRGGTGLVDEQFF. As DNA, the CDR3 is TGTGCCAGCAGCTTAAGGGGGGGGACAGGTCTGGTGGATGAGCAGTTCTTC.

The CDR3: CASSPRLAGYTDTQYF. The CDR3 region has the DNA TGTGCCAGCAGTCCCAGACTAGCGGGGTACACAGATACGCAGTATTTT. The genes are TRBV27 and TRBJ2-3; 11 bases line up with TRBD2. J gave up 2 bases and V 5 bases, and 6 bases lay outside the gene matches. Germline CDR1 MNHEY, CDR2 SMNVEV (reference sequence). The CDR3 extends over 16 amino acids.

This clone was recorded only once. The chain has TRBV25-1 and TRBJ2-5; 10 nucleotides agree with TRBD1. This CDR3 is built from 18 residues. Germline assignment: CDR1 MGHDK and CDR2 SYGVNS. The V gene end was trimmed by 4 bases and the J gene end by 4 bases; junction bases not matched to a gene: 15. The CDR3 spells CASSGRGKGQGDRETQYF. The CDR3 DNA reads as TGTGCCAGCAGTGGAAGGGGCAAAGGACAGGGGGATAGAGAGACCCAGTACTTC.

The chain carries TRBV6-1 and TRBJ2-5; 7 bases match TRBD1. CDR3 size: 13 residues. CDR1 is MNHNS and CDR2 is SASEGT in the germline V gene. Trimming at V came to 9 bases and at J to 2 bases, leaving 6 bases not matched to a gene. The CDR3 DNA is TGTGCCAGTATTTTGGACAGGCAAGAGACCCAGTACTTC. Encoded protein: CASILDRQETQYF.

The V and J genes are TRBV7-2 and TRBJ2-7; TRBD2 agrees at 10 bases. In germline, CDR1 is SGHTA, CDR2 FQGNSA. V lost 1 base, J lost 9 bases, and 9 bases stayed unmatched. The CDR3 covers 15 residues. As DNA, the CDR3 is TGTGCCAGCAGCTTAGTGAGCGGGAGGGCCTCCACGCAGTACTTC. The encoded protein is CASSLVSGRASTQYF.

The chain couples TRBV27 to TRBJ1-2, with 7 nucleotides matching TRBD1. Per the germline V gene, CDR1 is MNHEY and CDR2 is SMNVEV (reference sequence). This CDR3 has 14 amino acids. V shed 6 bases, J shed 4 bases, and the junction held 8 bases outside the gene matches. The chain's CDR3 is CASRKTTGAYGYTF. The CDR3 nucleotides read TGTGCCAGCAGGAAGACAACAGGGGCCTATGGCTACACCTTC.

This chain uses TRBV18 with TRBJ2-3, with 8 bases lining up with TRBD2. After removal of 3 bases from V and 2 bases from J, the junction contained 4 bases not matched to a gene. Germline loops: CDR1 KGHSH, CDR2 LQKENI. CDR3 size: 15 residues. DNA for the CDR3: TGTGCCAGCTCACCTTGGACTAGCAACACAGATACGCAGTATTTT. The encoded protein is CASSPWTSNTDTQYF.

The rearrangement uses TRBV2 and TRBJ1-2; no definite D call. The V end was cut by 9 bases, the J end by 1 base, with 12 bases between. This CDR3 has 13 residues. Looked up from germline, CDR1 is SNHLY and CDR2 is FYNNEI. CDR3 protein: CASQKGNNYGYTF. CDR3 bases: TGTGCCAGTCAAAAAGGGAATAACTATGGCTACACCTTC. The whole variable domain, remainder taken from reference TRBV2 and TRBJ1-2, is EPEVTQTPSHQVTQMGQEVILRCVPISNHLYFYWYRQILGQKVEFLVSFYNNEISEKSEIFDDQFSVERPDGSNFTLKIRSTKLEDSAMYFCASQKGNNYGYTFGSGTRLTVV.

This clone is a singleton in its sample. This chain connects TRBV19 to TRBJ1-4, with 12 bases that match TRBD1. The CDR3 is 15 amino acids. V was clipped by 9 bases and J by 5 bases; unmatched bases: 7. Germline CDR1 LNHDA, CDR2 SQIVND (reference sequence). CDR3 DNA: TGTGCCAGCCGGGACAGGGGGCAAGGGAATGAAAAACTGTTTTTT. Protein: CASRDRGQGNEKLFF. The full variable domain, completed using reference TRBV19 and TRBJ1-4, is DGGITQSPKYLFRKEGQNVTLSCEQNLNHDAMYWYRQDPGQGLRLIYYSQIVNDFQKGDIAEGYSVSREKKESFPLTVTSAQKNPTAFYLCASRDRGQGNEKLFFGSGTQLSVL.

The CDR3 DNA sequence: TGTGCCAGTAGTATTACAGGGGACGCCTCTGGAAACACCATATATTTT. Its protein product is CASSITGDASGNTIYF. The gene calls are TRBV19 and TRBJ1-3, with TRBD1 matching 7 bases. V lost 3 bases and J lost 0; bases outside the gene matches: 5. The CDR3 contains 16 residues. Germline V gene lookup returns CDR1 LNHDA and CDR2 SQIVND (reference sequence).